These 18 T cell receptor beta chains share one sample of origin, sequenced in a study of cytomegalovirus exposure and HLA in healthy donors. PCR was performed using 60 Vbeta and 13 Jbeta primers. Assay used: immunoSEQ multiplex PCR; TCRdb lists only in-frame clones, some missing. The table lists 150,000 to 200,000 clones, about four fifths of them singletons. Source material: PBMCs. Source of these receptors: a woman aged 45-59 years in good health and CMV-seronegative.

The chain is built from TRBV5-1 and TRBJ1-5, with D unresolved. Deletions cut 5 bases from V and 5 bases from J, with 11 bases between. CDR1 SGHRS and CDR2 YFSETQ come from the germline V gene. This CDR3 has 13 amino acids. The CDR3 DNA reads TGCGCCAGCAGTCACGACACCGATCAGCCCCAGCATTTT. It is translated as CASSHDTDQPQHF.

This CDR3 reads CASSGGGGLYGYTF. In DNA, the CDR3 is TGTGCCAGCAGCGGCGGTGGAGGCCTCTATGGCTACACCTTC. The chain is built from TRBV9 and TRBJ1-2; D ambiguous. CDR3 length equals 14 residues. Trimming shortened V by 3 bases and J by 4 bases, and 13 bases separated the two germline ends. The germline CDR1 and CDR2 sequences are SGDLS and YYNGEE. Looking up the rest from reference TRBV9 and TRBJ1-2 gives the full variable domain: DSGVTQTPKHLITATGQRVTLRCSPRSGDLSVYWYQQSLDQGLQFLIQYYNGEERAKGNILERFSAQQFPDLHSELNLSSLELGDSALYFCASSGGGGLYGYTFGSGTRLTVV.

A note on this clone: Other DNA sequences from this sample encode an identical CDR3 as well. The CDR3: CASRTGQASNQPQHF. The CDR3 coding sequence is TGTGCCAGCAGGACCGGACAGGCGAGCAATCAGCCCCAGCATTTT. V and J are TRBV28 and TRBJ1-5; 7 nucleotides match TRBD1. The ends lost 6 bases at V and 1 base at J; junction bases unmatched: 6. This CDR3 spans 15 amino acids. The germline CDR1 and CDR2 sequences are MDHEN and SYDVKM.

V is TRBV2 and J is TRBJ1-6; D call uncertain. Trimming left V 3 bases short and J 9 bases short, with 15 bases between. Germline values: CDR1 SNHLY, CDR2 FYNNEI. The CDR3 has 15 residues. Here the CDR3 DNA reads TGTGCCAGCAGTGAGTTTGAAGGGAGTAGTTCACCCCTCCACTTT. It encodes CASSEFEGSSSPLHF. Supplemented by reference TRBV2 and TRBJ1-6, the full variable domain reads EPEVTQTPSHQVTQMGQEVILRCVPISNHLYFYWYRQILGQKVEFLVSFYNNEISEKSEIFDDQFSVERPDGSNFTLKIRSTKLEDSAMYFCASSEFEGSSSPLHFGNGTRLTVT.

V gene TRBV2 combines with J gene TRBJ1-2; a possible D gene is TRBD1 (5 bases). Germline values: CDR1 SNHLY, CDR2 FYNNEI. V lost 5 bases and J lost 3, with 13 bases in between. This CDR3 is 14 amino acids long. The CDR3 DNA reads TGTGCCAGCAGTATCTCCCAGGGTCACTATGGCTACACCTTC. Protein product: CASSISQGHYGYTF.

This chain uses TRBV4-1 with TRBJ2-1, with 8 positions matching TRBD2. Germline CDR1 is MGHRA and CDR2 is YSYEKL. CDR3 size: 16 residues. With 1 base clipped from V and 4 bases from J, the junction kept 6 bases outside the gene matches. The CDR3 DNA is TGCGCCAGCAGCCAAGTAGCGTCTAGCGGGTACAATGAGCAGTTCTTC. As protein: CASSQVASSGYNEQFF.

The sample holds one count of this clone. The chain has TRBV10-3 and TRBJ2-2; the D gene is possibly TRBD2 (6 bases). The CDR3 is 14 amino acids. Germline V gene lookup returns CDR1 ENHRY and CDR2 SYGVKD. Between the trimmed V and J ends, which lost 5 bases and 3 bases, there was a span of 10 bases. The CDR3 loop is CAISPGGDTGELFF. The CDR3 nucleotides read TGTGCCATCAGTCCTGGAGGGGACACCGGGGAGCTGTTTTTT.

The chain joins TRBV4-2 to TRBJ1-2; 7 positions match TRBD1. V was pared by 4 bases and J by 4 bases, with 9 bases of the junction left unmatched. The CDR3 loop spans 15 amino acids. Germline CDR1 is LGHNA and CDR2 is YNFKEQ. In DNA form, the CDR3 reads TGTGCCAGCAGCCCAAGGACAGGAGTGGCCTATGGCTACACCTTC. Translating gives CASSPRTGVAYGYTF.

The chain uses TRBV11-2 and TRBJ1-2, with a tentative D call TRBD1 (5 bases). CDR1 and CDR2 (germline): SGHAT, FQNNGV. This CDR3 is 15 amino acids long. The V and J ends lost 4 bases and 7 bases respectively, with 19 bases between them. CDR3 loop: CASSSPGGSGSGYTF. The DNA for the CDR3 is TGTGCCAGCAGCTCCCCCGGGGGATCAGGCTCTGGCTACACCTTC.

V gene TRBV5-1 combines with J gene TRBJ2-2; 9 bases map to TRBD1. The V gene end was trimmed by 4 bases and the J gene end by 5 bases; junction bases not matched to a gene: 12. Per germline, CDR1 SGHRS and CDR2 YFSETQ. The CDR3 is 17 amino acids. The CDR3 bases are TGCGCCAGCAGCCCAGTCCTGGGACAGGGTAAAACCGGGGAGCTGTTTTTT. Amino acids: CASSPVLGQGKTGELFF.

The V and J genes are TRBV30 and TRBJ1-3; 10 positions agree with TRBD1. Germline V gene lookup returns CDR1 GTSNPN and CDR2 SVGIG (reference sequence). V dropped 3 bases and J dropped 0; count of bases not matched to a gene: 14. The CDR3 has 19 residues. CDR3 in DNA: TGTGCCTGGAGGACCGGGACAGGGGCCTCGCTCCTCTCTGGAAACACCATATATTTT. Its translation: CAWRTGTGASLLSGNTIYF.

A few counts support this clone. The rearrangement uses TRBV15 and TRBJ2-7; D perhaps matches TRBD2 (5 bases). CDR3 length: 15 amino acids. Per germline, CDR1 LNHNV and CDR2 YYDKDF (reference sequence). Deletions cut 1 base from V and 1 base from J, with 11 bases between. The CDR3 protein is CATSRVLADSYEQYF. DNA for the CDR3: TGTGCCACCAGCAGAGTGCTAGCTGATTCCTACGAGCAGTACTTC.

This rearrangement joins TRBV7-2 to TRBJ2-7; D is ambiguous. V was cut by 5 bases and J by 2 bases, with 19 bases left in between. This CDR3 is built from 16 residues. Germline V CDR1 and CDR2: SGHTA, FQGNSA. CDR3 bases: TGTGCCAGCAGCCCTATCGGTCAGACATTTGCCTACGAGCAGTACTTC. This translates into CASSPIGQTFAYEQYF.

In regard to this clone: Different DNA sequences within this sample yield the same CDR3. The chain combines TRBV28 with TRBJ2-5; the match to TRBD2 covers 10 bases. From germline, CDR1 is MDHEN and CDR2 SYDVKM. This CDR3 spans 15 amino acids. V dropped 5 bases and J dropped 3; count of bases not matched to a gene: 6. The CDR3 loop is CASSPLLAGEETQYF. The CDR3 region has the DNA TGTGCCAGCAGTCCCCTGCTAGCGGGAGAAGAGACCCAGTACTTC.

The rearrangement joins TRBV5-1 to TRBJ2-3, with TRBD2 matching over 7 bases. Germline CDR1 is SGHRS and CDR2 is YFSETQ. The CDR3 is 15 amino acids. The ends lost 0 bases at V and 0 bases at J; junction bases unmatched: 1. CDR3 nucleotide sequence: TGCGCCAGCAGCTTGGAGCGGGGTAGCACAGATACGCAGTATTTT. It translates to CASSLERGSTDTQYF.

This chain connects TRBV28 to TRBJ1-4; D might be TRBD1 (5 bases). The CDR3 is made up of 15 amino acids. The germline gives CDR1 MDHEN, CDR2 SYDVKM. V lost 8 bases, J lost 6 bases, and 19 bases lay in between. This CDR3 is CASRPGGGSDEKLFF. In DNA, the CDR3 is TGTGCCAGCCGCCCCGGGGGAGGGTCAGATGAAAAACTGTTTTTT.

This clone has more than one count but fewer than ten. This chain uses TRBV10-3 with TRBJ1-4, with 8 nucleotides matching TRBD1. The CDR3 is made up of 14 amino acids. The ends lost 6 bases at V and 7 bases at J; junction bases unmatched: 7. In germline, CDR1 is ENHRY, CDR2 SYGVKD. The CDR3 coding sequence is TGTGCCATCAGCGACACAGGGGGAGCTGAAAAACTGTTTTTT. The encoded protein is CAISDTGGAEKLFF.

This chain joins TRBV30 and TRBJ1-6; TRBD1 might be the D (5 bases). Trimming pared 5 bases from V and 10 bases from J, leaving 18 bases between. The germline V gene has CDR1 GTSNPN and CDR2 SVGIG (reference sequence). The length of the CDR3 is 14 residues. The CDR3 DNA follows: TGTGCCTGGGGAGACCCACCCTCAGGGTCACCCCTCCACTTT. It translates to CAWGDPPSGSPLHF.